This TCR beta chain was captured by sequencing in a study of blood T cell repertoires in COVID-19. The wider study: Samples of COVID-19 (acute and convalescent) were obtained from the United States, Italy and Spain. T cells, B-cell-depleted T cells, or PBMCs supplied cDNA or gDNA.

Germline CDR1 and CDR2: MNHEY and SVGEGT. The CDR3 is 15 amino acids. Trimming at V came to 4 bases and at J to 2 bases, leaving 6 bases not matched to a gene. This clone was detected only a few times. Source study methods: Nucleated cell counts were estimated from reference gene primer amplification. Clones were read by immunoSEQ multiplex PCR, and TCRdb kept only the in-frame ones, dropping some. V, J and clone size are those of that table, while D and trimming were read from the DNA. The sample gives 65,000 or so clones, roughly 72% of which show up once; approximately 6.8% is in the top ten. The chain uses TRBV6-2 or TRBV6-3 and TRBJ1-2; 8 bases align to TRBD1. The TCR was taken from a woman aged 50 to 65 with active or convalescent COVID-19. The sequenced material came from peripheral blood. The CDR3 here is CASSSPGQGNYGYTF. The CDR3, as DNA: TGTGCCAGCAGTTCGCCCGGACAGGGAAACTATGGCTACACCTTC.